These T cell receptor beta chains were read from a single sample in a study of patients and donors after allogeneic stem cell transplantation. TCRdb reprocessed the RT-PCR reads via MiXCR and lists one record per CDR3 protein. Of fewer than 500,000 distinct CDR3 sequences in the sample, 16% were seen once. Material for sequencing was blood, either unsorted or a sorted T cell fraction (not recorded which). The receptor set was obtained from a human donor who was either an allogeneic HSCT recipient or a stem cell or donor lymphocyte infusion donor (not recorded which). It is not recorded whose cells these are; they may come from a transplant donor. Each CDR3 is given with its conserved first and last residue. Each record gives: V gene, D gene, J gene, clone size, CDR3 protein, CDR3 DNA. D genes are given only for firm matches. Clone size is not always given. Where it is, it says once, few, many or a class for expanded clones.

TRBV20-1	.	TRBJ1-1	.	CSATDLREIKYGTEAFF	TGCAGTGCTACCGATCTCAGGGAAATAAAGTATGGGACTGAAGCTTTCTTT
TRBV7-2	.	TRBJ1-2	.	CASSLGRADGYTF	TGTGCCAGCAGCTTAGGCAGGGCAGATGGCTACACCTTC
TRBV7-8	TRBD1	TRBJ2-2	few	CASDQGAGELFF	TGTGCCAGCGATCAGGGGGCCGGGGAGCTGTTTTTT
TRBV6-2/TRBV6-3	.	TRBJ2-1	.	CASSRARYNEQFF	TGTGCCAGCAGTCGGGCCCGCTACAATGAGCAGTTCTTC
TRBV7-2	.	TRBJ2-5	.	CASSLEGAQYQETQYF	TGTGCCAGCAGCTTAGAAGGGGCTCAGTACCAAGAGACCCAGTACTTC
TRBV9	.	TRBJ2-5	few	CASSVVGGNQETQYF	TGTGCCAGCAGCGTAGTAGGAGGGAACCAAGAGACCCAGTACTTC
TRBV30	.	TRBJ2-7	.	CAWSRDTVYEQYF	TGTGCCTGGAGTAGGGACACAGTCTACGAGCAGTACTTC
TRBV12-5	.	TRBJ1-2	.	CASGLVSPWGAKVGGYTF	TGTGCTAGTGGTTTGGTATCCCCCTGGGGGGCTAAAGTAGGTGGCTACACCTTC
TRBV20-1	.	TRBJ2-7	few	CSARVHPGLKPYEQYF	TGCAGTGCTAGAGTACACCCGGGCCTGAAACCCTACGAGCAGTACTTC
TRBV29-1	.	TRBJ1-1	many	CSVEAPGVLMDTEAFF	TGCAGCGTTGAAGCGCCAGGGGTCTTGATGGACACTGAAGCTTTCTTT
TRBV2	TRBD1	TRBJ2-7	few	CASSGVVGTDYEQYF	TGTGCCAGCAGTGGGGTCGTCGGGACAGACTACGAGCAGTACTTC
TRBV14	.	TRBJ2-7	.	CASSQDLNTYEQYF	TGTGCCAGCAGCCAAGACCTCAATACCTACGAGCAGTACTTC
TRBV5-1	.	TRBJ1-4	.	CASSLSSRLDEKLFF	TGCGCCAGCAGCTTATCTTCCAGGTTGGATGAAAAACTGTTTTTT
TRBV18	.	TRBJ2-5	.	CASSPPSLQTQYF	TGTGCCAGCTCACCACCGTCACTCCAGACCCAGTACTTC
TRBV4-1	.	TRBJ2-6	.	CASRDTRSGANVLTF	TGCGCCAGCAGGGACACCCGCTCTGGGGCCAACGTCCTGACTTTC
TRBV11-3	TRBD2	TRBJ2-1	few	CASSRGGYEQFF	TGTGCCAGCAGCCGGGGGGGCTATGAGCAGTTCTTC
TRBV3-1	TRBD1	TRBJ2-7	.	CASSQGDRGSYEQYF	TGTGCCAGCAGCCAAGGGGACAGGGGTAGCTACGAGCAGTACTTC
TRBV9	TRBD2	TRBJ2-3	few	CASSDYFRAGPLDTQYF	TGTGCCAGCAGCGACTACTTTCGAGCGGGGCCGTTAGATACGCAGTATTTT
TRBV5-8	.	TRBJ2-1	many	CASSQPGRSYNEQFF	TGTGCCAGCAGCCAGCCCGGACGGTCCTACAATGAGCAGTTCTTC
TRBV6-2/TRBV6-3	.	TRBJ2-2	.	CASSYGRTDPNTGELFF	TGTGCCAGCAGTTACGGGCGGACAGACCCGAACACCGGGGAGCTGTTTTTT
TRBV7-2	.	TRBJ2-7	few	CASSLLRHEQYF	TGTGCCAGCAGCTTGCTCAGGCACGAGCAGTACTTC
TRBV20-1	.	TRBJ1-3	few	CSARDPQSSGNTIYF	TGCAGTGCTAGAGATCCACAGAGCTCTGGAAACACCATATATTTT
TRBV3-1	.	TRBJ1-1	few	CASSQASGVGAEAFF	TGTGCCAGCAGCCAAGCATCAGGGGTCGGCGCTGAAGCTTTCTTT
TRBV7-7	.	TRBJ1-1	.	CASSADQGTEAFF	TGTGCCAGCAGCGCGGACCAGGGGACTGAAGCTTTCTTT
TRBV20-1	.	TRBJ1-5	.	CSARDYLASLDKNNQPQHF	TGCAGTGCTAGAGATTACTTGGCCTCCTTGGACAAGAACAATCAGCCCCAGCATTTT
TRBV10-3	TRBD2	TRBJ2-1	many	CAISAQTSGGAGEQFF	TGTGCCATCAGTGCCCAGACTAGCGGGGGGGCGGGTGAGCAGTTCTTC
TRBV5-1	.	TRBJ2-7	many	CASSLGTGRSGEQYF	TGCGCCAGCAGCTTGGGTACAGGGAGATCAGGCGAGCAGTACTTC
TRBV10-3	.	TRBJ2-1	.	CAILRGGEQFF	TGTGCCATCTTAAGGGGTGGTGAGCAGTTCTTC
TRBV10-3	.	TRBJ1-4	few	CASTGQPNEKLFF	TGTGCCTCCACGGGACAACCTAATGAAAAACTGTTTTTT
TRBV2	.	TRBJ1-2	few	CASSVRKADGYTF	TGTGCCAGCAGTGTGCGGAAGGCTGATGGCTACACCTTC
TRBV25-1	TRBD2	TRBJ2-7	.	CASSGWPRPGGEQYF	TGTGCCAGCAGTGGGTGGCCCCGCCCGGGGGGGGAGCAGTACTTC
TRBV4-2	.	TRBJ1-4	few	CASSQDLGGDEKLFF	TGTGCCAGCAGCCAAGATTTAGGGGGGGATGAAAAACTGTTTTTT
TRBV4-3	TRBD1	TRBJ1-2	few	CASSQGQPNYGYTF	TGCGCCAGCAGCCAGGGACAGCCTAACTATGGCTACACCTTC
TRBV6-1	.	TRBJ1-6	few	CASSSRGLDNSPLHF	TGTGCCAGCAGTAGCAGGGGTTTAGATAATTCACCCCTCCACTTT
TRBV12-3/TRBV12-4	TRBD2	TRBJ2-2	few	CASKPTSGYTGELFF	TGTGCCAGCAAACCAACTAGCGGATACACCGGGGAGCTGTTTTTT
TRBV29-1	.	TRBJ1-4	many	CSVERDIRGKLFF	TGCAGCGTAGAAAGGGACATCCGAGGGAAACTGTTTTTT
TRBV7-3	.	TRBJ2-1	.	CASSPQASVYNEQFF	TGTGCCAGCAGCCCACAGGCCTCAGTCTACAATGAGCAGTTCTTC
TRBV5-5	.	TRBJ2-7	few	CASSLSHRQHEQYF	TGTGCCAGCAGCTTATCGCACAGACAACACGAGCAGTACTTC
TRBV25-1	TRBD1	TRBJ2-1	.	CASSEGTGRSTDEQFF	TGTGCCAGCAGTGAAGGGACAGGGAGGTCAACAGATGAGCAGTTCTTC
TRBV29-1	TRBD1	TRBJ2-7	.	CSVGGGDRPLEQYF	TGCAGCGTTGGTGGTGGGGACAGGCCCCTCGAGCAGTACTTC
TRBV7-7	TRBD2	TRBJ2-3	few	CASSPGLAPDTQYF	TGTGCCAGCAGCCCCGGACTAGCGCCAGATACGCAGTATTTT
TRBV7-3	.	TRBJ2-1	few	CASRRRGYGDEQFF	TGTGCCAGCCGAAGGAGGGGGTATGGGGATGAGCAGTTCTTC
TRBV25-1	TRBD1	TRBJ2-7	.	CASSESTPGQGANEQYF	TGTGCCAGCAGTGAGAGCACCCCGGGACAGGGGGCCAACGAGCAGTACTTC
TRBV12-3/TRBV12-4	.	TRBJ2-1	many	CASSPRLSYNEQFF	TGTGCCAGCAGTCCCAGGCTTTCCTACAATGAGCAGTTCTTC
TRBV29-1	.	TRBJ1-2	many	CSVIVTTRIPNYGYTF	TGCAGCGTTATCGTAACCACTCGGATTCCTAACTATGGCTACACCTTC
TRBV10-3	.	TRBJ2-3	few	CAISEWQYTDTQYF	TGTGCCATCAGTGAGTGGCAGTACACAGATACGCAGTATTTT
TRBV6-2/TRBV6-3	TRBD1	TRBJ2-3	many	CASRRQGAQDTQYF	TGTGCCAGCAGACGACAGGGGGCTCAAGATACGCAGTATTTT
TRBV7-3	.	TRBJ2-2	few	CASRPTPSNTGELFF	TGTGCCAGCAGACCGACCCCCTCAAACACCGGGGAGCTGTTTTTT
TRBV12-3/TRBV12-4	.	TRBJ2-3	.	CASRSSPISVDTQYF	TGTGCCAGCAGGTCTTCGCCTATATCGGTGGATACGCAGTATTTT